This entry is about one T cell receptor (beta chain). Generated by immunoSEQ multiplex PCR, the TCRdb table keeps only in-frame clones and is missing some. In the table there are about 120,000 clones, roughly 94% of which are singletons. At least one anti-epileptic drug was given before surgery. CDR3 length: 17 residues. V was pared by 2 bases and J by 1 base, with 9 bases of the junction left unmatched. Germline lookup yields CDR1 SGHRS and CDR2 YFSETQ. These data belong to a study of brain T cells in children with intractable seizures. The rearrangement links TRBV5-1 to TRBJ1-1; TRBD1 aligns across 9 bases. The TCR sequence derives from a boy under two years old with hemimegalencephaly and intractable seizures. The sample was peripheral blood, taken at surgery. The CDR3, as DNA: TGCGCCAGCAGCTTTGGGCGTCTACAGGGGGCGAACACTGAAGCTTTCTTT. Translation gives CASSFGRLQGANTEAFF.